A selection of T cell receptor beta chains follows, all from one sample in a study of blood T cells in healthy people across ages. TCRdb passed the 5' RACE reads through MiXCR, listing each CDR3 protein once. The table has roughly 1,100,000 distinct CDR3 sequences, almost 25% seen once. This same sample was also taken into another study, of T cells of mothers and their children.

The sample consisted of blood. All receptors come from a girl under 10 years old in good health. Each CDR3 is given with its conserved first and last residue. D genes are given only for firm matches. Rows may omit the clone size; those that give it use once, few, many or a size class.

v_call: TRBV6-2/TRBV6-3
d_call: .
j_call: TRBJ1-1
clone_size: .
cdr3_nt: TGTGCCAGCAGTTACGCAGGAGAACCGGGGGCTTTCTTT
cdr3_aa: CASSYAGEPGAFF

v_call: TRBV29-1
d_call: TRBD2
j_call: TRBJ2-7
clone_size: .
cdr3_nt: TGCAGCGTTACTACTAGCGACGAGCAGTACTTC
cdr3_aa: CSVTTSDEQYF

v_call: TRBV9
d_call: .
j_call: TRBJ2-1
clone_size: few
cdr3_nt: TGTGCCAGCAGTCAAGTGGGGTCGCGCTACAATGAGCAGTTCTTC
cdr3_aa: CASSQVGSRYNEQFF

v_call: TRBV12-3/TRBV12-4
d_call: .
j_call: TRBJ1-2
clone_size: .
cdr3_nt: TGTGCCACCACCTCGGGAGGAGGCTACACCTTC
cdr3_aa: CATTSGGGYTF

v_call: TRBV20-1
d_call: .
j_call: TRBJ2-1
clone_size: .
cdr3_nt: TGCAGTGCTAGAGATCGTGGTAGGGGGGGCCATTGGAATGAGCAGTTCTTC
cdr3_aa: CSARDRGRGGHWNEQFF

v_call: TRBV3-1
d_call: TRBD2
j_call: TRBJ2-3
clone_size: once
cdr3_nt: TGTGCCAGCAGCCTTGATATAGCGGGGGGGCCAGATACGCAGTATTTT
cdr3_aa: CASSLDIAGGPDTQYF

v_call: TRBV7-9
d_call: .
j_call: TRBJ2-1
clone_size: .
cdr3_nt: TGTGCCGGCTCCGGGACTGAGTCCTACAATGAGCAGTTCTTC
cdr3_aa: CAGSGTESYNEQFF

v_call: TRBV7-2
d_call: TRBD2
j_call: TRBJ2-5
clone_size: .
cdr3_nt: TGTGCCAGCAGCCCGGGGGGTGCCAACCTTGGAGAGACCCAGTACTTC
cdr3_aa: CASSPGGANLGETQYF

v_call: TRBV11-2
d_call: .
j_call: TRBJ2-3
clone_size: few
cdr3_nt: TGTGCCAGCAGCCGAGTCCGGGGTGTAACAGATACGCAGTATTTT
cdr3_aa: CASSRVRGVTDTQYF

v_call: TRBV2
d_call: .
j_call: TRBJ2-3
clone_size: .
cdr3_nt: TGTGCCAGCATGGGACGTAGCACAGATACGCAGTATTTT
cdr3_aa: CASMGRSTDTQYF

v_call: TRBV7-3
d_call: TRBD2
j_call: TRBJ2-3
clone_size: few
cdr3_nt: TGTGCCAGCCTCCGGGGGGGCCCTTATTGTACGCAGTATTTT
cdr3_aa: CASLRGGPYCTQYF

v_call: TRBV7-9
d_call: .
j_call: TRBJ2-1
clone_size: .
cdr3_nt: TGTGCCAGCAGCCCACTACCAGGTGGACTAAACAATGAGCAGTTCTTC
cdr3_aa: CASSPLPGGLNNEQFF

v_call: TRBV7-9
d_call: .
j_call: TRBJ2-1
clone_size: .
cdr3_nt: TGTGCCAGCAGCTCCCCCCCCAACTTCGGGGACAATGAGCAGTTCTTC
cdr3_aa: CASSSPPNFGDNEQFF

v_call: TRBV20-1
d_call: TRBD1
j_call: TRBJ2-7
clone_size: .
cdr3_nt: TGCAGTGCTGTCGTGTCACAGGGGTCCGCCTACGAGCAGTACTTC
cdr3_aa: CSAVVSQGSAYEQYF

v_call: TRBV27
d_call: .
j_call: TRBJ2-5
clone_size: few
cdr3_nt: TGTGCCAGCAAACCTAGACGGGTTCAAGAGACCCAGTACTTC
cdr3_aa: CASKPRRVQETQYF

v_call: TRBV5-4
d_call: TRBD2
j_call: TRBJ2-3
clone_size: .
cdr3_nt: TGTGCCAGCAGCTTCGCGGGAGGGAGTGCAGATACGCAGTATTTT
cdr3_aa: CASSFAGGSADTQYF

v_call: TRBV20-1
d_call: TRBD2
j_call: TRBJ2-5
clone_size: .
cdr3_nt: TGCAGTGCTAGGCGGCGGGGGGGCAGTGGGACCCAGTACTTC
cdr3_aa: CSARRRGGSGTQYF

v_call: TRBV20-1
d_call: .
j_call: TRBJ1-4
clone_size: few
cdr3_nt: TGCAGTGCTAATCAGGGCCTTAATGAAAAACTGTTTTTT
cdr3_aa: CSANQGLNEKLFF

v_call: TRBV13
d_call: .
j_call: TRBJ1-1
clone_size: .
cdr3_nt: TGTGCCAGCGAGCCGGTGGGAGGGACGAACACTGAAGCTTTCTTT
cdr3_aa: CASEPVGGTNTEAFF

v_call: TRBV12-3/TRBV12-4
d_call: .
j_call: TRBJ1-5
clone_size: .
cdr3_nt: TGTGCCAGCAGCTTCGGACAATCCGGTCAGCCCCAGCATTTT
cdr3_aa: CASSFGQSGQPQHF

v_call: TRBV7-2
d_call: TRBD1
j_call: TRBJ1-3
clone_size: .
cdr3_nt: TGTGCCAGCAGCCCGCGACCCGGGACAGTCTTATCCGGAAACACCATATATTTT
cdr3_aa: CASSPRPGTVLSGNTIYF

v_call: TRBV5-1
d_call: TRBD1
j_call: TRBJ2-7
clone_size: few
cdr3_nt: TGCGCCAGCAGCCCTGTAGGGACAGGGAACGGAAGCTACGAGCAGTACTTC
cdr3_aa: CASSPVGTGNGSYEQYF

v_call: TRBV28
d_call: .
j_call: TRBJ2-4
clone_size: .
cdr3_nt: TGTGCCAGCAGGAGGAGGGACATTCAGTACTTC
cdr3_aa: CASRRRDIQYF

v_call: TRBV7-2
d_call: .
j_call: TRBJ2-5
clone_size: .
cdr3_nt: TGTGCCAGCAGCTTCCGGGGGGCCCGGGGCATGGAGACCCAGTACTTC
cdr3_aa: CASSFRGARGMETQYF

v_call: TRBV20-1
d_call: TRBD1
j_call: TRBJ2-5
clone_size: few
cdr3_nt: TGCAGCGCGATGACAGGGATCGGGGAGACCCAGTACTTC
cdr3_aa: CSAMTGIGETQYF

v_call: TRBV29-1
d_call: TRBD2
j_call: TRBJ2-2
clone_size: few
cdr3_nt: TGCAGCGTCCGGGGGGGAAACACCGGGGAGCTGTTTTTT
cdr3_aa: CSVRGGNTGELFF

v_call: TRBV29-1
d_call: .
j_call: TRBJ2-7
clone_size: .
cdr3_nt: TGCAGCGTTGGGGGGCGGACCGAAGGATCCTACGAGCAGTACTTC
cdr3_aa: CSVGGRTEGSYEQYF

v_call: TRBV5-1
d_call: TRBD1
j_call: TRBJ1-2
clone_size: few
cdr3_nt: TGCGCCAGCACTGGTATCTCCGGGACAGGGGTCGACTATGGCTACACCTTC
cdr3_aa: CASTGISGTGVDYGYTF

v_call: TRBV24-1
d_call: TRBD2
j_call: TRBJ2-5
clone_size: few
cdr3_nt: TGTGCCACCAGTGATCGACTAGCGGGGGCCCGGGAGACCCAGTACTTC
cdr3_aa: CATSDRLAGARETQYF

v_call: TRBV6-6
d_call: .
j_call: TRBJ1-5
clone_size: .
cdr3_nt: TGTGCCAGCACTCAGGATAATCAGCCCCAGCATTTT
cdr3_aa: CASTQDNQPQHF

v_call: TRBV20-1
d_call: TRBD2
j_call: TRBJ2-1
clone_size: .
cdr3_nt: TGCAGTGCTAATAGCGGGAGGGGGGATGAGCAGTTCTTC
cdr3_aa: CSANSGRGDEQFF

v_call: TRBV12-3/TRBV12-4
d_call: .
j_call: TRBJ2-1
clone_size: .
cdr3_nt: TGTGCCAGCAGTCAAACAGGGATCCCCTACAATGAGCAGTTCTTC
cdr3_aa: CASSQTGIPYNEQFF

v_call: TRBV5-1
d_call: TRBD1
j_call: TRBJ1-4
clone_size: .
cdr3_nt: TGCGCCAGCAGCTTCGCCGGACAGGCGCTTCCTAATGAAAAACTGTTTTTT
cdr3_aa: CASSFAGQALPNEKLFF

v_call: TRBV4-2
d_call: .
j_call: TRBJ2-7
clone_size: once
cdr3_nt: TGTGCCAGCAGCCTCAATTATAGGCCGGGGGTAGACTACGAGCAGTACTTC
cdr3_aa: CASSLNYRPGVDYEQYF

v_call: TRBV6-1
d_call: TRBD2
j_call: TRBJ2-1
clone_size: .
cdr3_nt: TGTGCCAGCACAGGAGGACTAGCGGGGGGATCTGCCTACAATGAGCAGTTCTTC
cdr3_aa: CASTGGLAGGSAYNEQFF

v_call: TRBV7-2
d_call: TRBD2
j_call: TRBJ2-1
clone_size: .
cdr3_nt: TGTGCCAGCAGCTATGTACTAGCGAACAATGAGCAGTTCTTC
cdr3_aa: CASSYVLANNEQFF

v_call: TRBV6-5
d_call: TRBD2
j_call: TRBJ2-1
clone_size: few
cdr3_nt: TGTGCCAGCACTATACTTTACGGGAGGGGTCCAAATGAGCAGTTCTTC
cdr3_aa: CASTILYGRGPNEQFF

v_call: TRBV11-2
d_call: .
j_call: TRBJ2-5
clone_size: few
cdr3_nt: TGTGCCAGCAGCTTAGTTCCGGTTGGGGAAGAGACCCAGTACTTC
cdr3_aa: CASSLVPVGEETQYF

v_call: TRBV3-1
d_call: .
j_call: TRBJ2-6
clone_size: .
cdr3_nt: TGTGCCAGCAGTCAAGGGAGAGAACCTGGGGCCAACGTCCTGACTTTC
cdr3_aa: CASSQGREPGANVLTF

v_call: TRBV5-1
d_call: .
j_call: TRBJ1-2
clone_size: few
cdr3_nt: TGCGCCAGCAGCTTGGAATCGGCTACCTATGGCTACACCTTC
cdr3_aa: CASSLESATYGYTF

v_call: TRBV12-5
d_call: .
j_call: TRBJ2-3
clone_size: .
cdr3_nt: TGTGCTAGTGGTCCTACGGACTCCTTCACAGATACGCAGTATTTT
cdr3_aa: CASGPTDSFTDTQYF

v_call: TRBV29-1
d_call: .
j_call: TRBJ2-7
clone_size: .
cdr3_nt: TGCAGCGTTGCGCCGAGACAGCGAACCTACGAGCAGTACTTC
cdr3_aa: CSVAPRQRTYEQYF

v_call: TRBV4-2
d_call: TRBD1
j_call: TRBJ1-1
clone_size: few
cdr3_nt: TGTGCCTGCCATTTAGGACAGGGGTGGAACACTGAAGCTTTCTTT
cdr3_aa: CACHLGQGWNTEAFF

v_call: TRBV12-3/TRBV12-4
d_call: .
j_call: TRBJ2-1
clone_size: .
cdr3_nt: TGTGCCAGCAGATCAAAAAATGAGCAGTTCTTC
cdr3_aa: CASRSKNEQFF

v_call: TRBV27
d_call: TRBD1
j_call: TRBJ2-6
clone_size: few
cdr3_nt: TGTGCCAGTGGGACAGAGGTATGGGCTGGGGCCAACGTCCTGACTTTC
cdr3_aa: CASGTEVWAGANVLTF

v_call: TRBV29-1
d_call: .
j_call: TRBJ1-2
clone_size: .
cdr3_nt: TGCAGCGTTGAAGATCTCGGACATTACTATGGCTACACCTTC
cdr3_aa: CSVEDLGHYYGYTF

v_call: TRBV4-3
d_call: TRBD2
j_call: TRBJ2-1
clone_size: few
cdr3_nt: TGCGCCAGCAGCCAAGATCTAGCGGGGGGGATCAATGAGCAGTTCTTC
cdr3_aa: CASSQDLAGGINEQFF

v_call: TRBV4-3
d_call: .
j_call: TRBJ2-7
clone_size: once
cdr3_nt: TGCGCCAGCAGCCAAGATTATGGGGGTTCCTACGAGCAGTACTTC
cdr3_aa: CASSQDYGGSYEQYF

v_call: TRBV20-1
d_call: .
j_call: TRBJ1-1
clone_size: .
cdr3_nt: TGCAGTGCTAGTAACACTGAAGCTTTCTTT
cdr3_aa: CSASNTEAFF

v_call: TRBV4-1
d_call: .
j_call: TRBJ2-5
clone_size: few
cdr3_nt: TGCGCCAGCAGCCAAGATCTAAGGGGTGAAGAGACCCAGCACTTC
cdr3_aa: CASSQDLRGEETQHF